This T cell receptor (beta chain) was sequenced for a study of shared clonotypes between healthy human individuals. In the study overall: A donor's plate count was three for CD4 naive and three for CD4 memory; CD8 naive had two and CD8 memory one. Study-level findings and limits: Relative to clonotypes present in all four donors, those not shared had lower generation probabilities. What naive subsets generally showed was a larger estimated richness than memory subsets showed.

It was into CD45RA+ naive and CD45RA-negative memory subsets that the CD4+ cells were split. Sequencing used immunoSEQ multiplex PCR; TCRdb keeps in-frame clones, though not all of them. The table lists 1.4 million or so clones, about 98.5% of them singletons. A single count supports this clone. Its antigen is undetermined. The TCR was taken from a man aged 25-45 years in good health. The sample was naive CD4+ T cells sorted from blood. As to subset: CD45RA+ positively selected.

The CDR3 is CASSLWSGGRPYEQYF. CDR3 nucleotide sequence: TGTGCCAGCAGTTTATGGTCAGGGGGACGACCCTACGAGCAGTACTTC. J is TRBJ2-7 and V is TRBV28, with 7 bases identical to TRBD1. The CDR3 has 16 residues. CDR1 and CDR2 (germline): MDHEN, SYDVKM. The J segment lost 2 bases and the V segment lost 0 bases, leaving 7 bases of the junction unmatched.